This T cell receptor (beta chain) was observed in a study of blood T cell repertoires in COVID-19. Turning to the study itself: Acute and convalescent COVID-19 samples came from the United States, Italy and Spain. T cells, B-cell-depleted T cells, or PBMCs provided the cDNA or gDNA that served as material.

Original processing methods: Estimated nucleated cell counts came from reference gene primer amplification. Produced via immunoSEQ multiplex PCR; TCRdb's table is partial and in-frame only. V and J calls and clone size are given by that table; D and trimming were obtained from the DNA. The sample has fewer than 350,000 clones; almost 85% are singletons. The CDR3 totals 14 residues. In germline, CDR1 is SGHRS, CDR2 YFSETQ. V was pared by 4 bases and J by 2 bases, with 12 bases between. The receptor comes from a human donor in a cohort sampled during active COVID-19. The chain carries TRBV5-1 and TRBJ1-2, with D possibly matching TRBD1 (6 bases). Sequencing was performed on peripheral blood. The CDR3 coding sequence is TGCGCCAGCAGCCCAGGGGAGCCGAACTATGGCTACACCTTC. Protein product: CASSPGEPNYGYTF.